This section outlines one TCR beta chain sequence together with its context. The CDR3 sequence is 15 residues long. The V gene lost 1 base and the J gene lost 2 bases, with 9 bases spanning the gap. Germline V gives CDR1 MGHRA, CDR2 YSYEKL. The record originates from a study of technical replicates of blood from a few donors. Sequencing used immunoSEQ multiplex PCR; TCRdb keeps in-frame clones, though not all of them. Of more than 65,000 clones listed, about 92% are singletons. The sequence was obtained from a human donor in good health. The gene calls are TRBV4-1 and TRBJ2-1; no definite D call. Material for sequencing was T cells isolated from PBMCs. CDR3 DNA sequence: TGCGCCAGCAGCCAAGGCGGAAGCCCCTACAATGAGCAGTTCTTC. Protein sequence: CASSQGGSPYNEQFF.